These 5 T cell receptor beta chains were sequenced from one sample in a study of identifying expanded T cells in peripheral blood. Data came from immunoSEQ multiplex PCR; TCRdb stores just in-frame clones and leaves some out. The data hold tens of thousands of clones, with approximately 89% observed a single time. The sample comprised blood. These receptors were taken from a person aged 18 to 75 in good health.

J is TRBJ2-4 and V is TRBV5-4, with D hard to call. V was cut by 4 bases and J by 3 bases, with 8 bases left in between. CDR1 is SGHNT, CDR2 YYREEE, per germline (reference sequence). This CDR3 is 13 amino acids long. The CDR3 nucleotides read TGTGCCAGCAGCCCCGTTGGCAAAAACATTCAGTACTTC. Protein product: CASSPVGKNIQYF. Based on the CDR3 plus reference TRBV5-4 and TRBJ2-4, the full variable domain is ETGVTQSPTHLIKTRGQQVTLRCSSQSGHNTVSWYQQALGQGPQFIFQYYREEENGRGNFPPRFSGLQFPNYSSELNVNALELDDSALYLCASSPVGKNIQYFGAGTRLSVL.

In its sample, this clone was seen a few times. At the DNA level, this CDR3 is encoded by other sequences in the same sample as well. The CDR3 bases are TGTGCCAGTAGTCCCCGGCCTTCTCGGGAGACCCAGTACTTC. It translates to CASSPRPSRETQYF. This chain joins TRBV19 and TRBJ2-5; no reliable D call. The CDR3 loop spans 14 amino acids. Per the germline V gene, CDR1 is LNHDA and CDR2 is SQIVND (reference sequence). V gave up 5 bases and J gave up 5 bases, with 15 bases separating them. The full variable domain, in which reference TRBV19 and TRBJ2-5 provide the parts outside the CDR3, is DGGITQSPKYLFRKEGQNVTLSCEQNLNHDAMYWYRQDPGQGLRLIYYSQIVNDFQKGDIAEGYSVSREKKESFPLTVTSAQKNPTAFYLCASSPRPSRETQYFGPGTRLLVL.

The rearrangement links TRBV7-9 to TRBJ2-7, with D perhaps TRBD1 (6 bases). Germline CDR1 is SEHNR and CDR2 is FQNEAQ (reference sequence). V lost 3 bases and J 3 bases, leaving 15 bases between the germline ends. This CDR3 is 15 amino acids long. CDR3 sequence: CASSFTTRQDYEQYF. CDR3 sequence (DNA): TGTGCCAGCAGCTTCACCACCCGACAGGACTACGAGCAGTACTTC.

This sequence joins TRBV19 and TRBJ2-1; TRBD1 aligns across 7 bases. Germline trimming cut 6 bases from V and 2 bases from J; bases unmatched to any gene: 7. This CDR3 contains 15 residues. The germline gives CDR1 LNHDA, CDR2 SQIVND (reference sequence). CDR3 region: CASRPTTGTYNEQFF. The DNA of the CDR3 is TGTGCCAGTAGACCGACGACAGGGACCTACAATGAGCAGTTCTTC.

The chain recombines TRBV4-1 with TRBJ2-7; the match to TRBD2 covers 9 bases. Germline CDR1 MGHRA, CDR2 YSYEKL. The V segment lost 6 bases and the J segment 2 bases; nucleotides outside the gene matches: 8. CDR3 length equals 15 residues. CDR3 in amino acids: CASRPVAGETYEQYF. CDR3 nucleotides: TGCGCCAGCAGACCCGTAGCGGGAGAAACCTACGAGCAGTACTTC.